Shown below are 3 T cell receptor beta chains from a single sample sequenced in a study of blood T cell repertoires in COVID-19. TCRdb's table, derived via immunoSEQ multiplex PCR, lists solely in-frame clones and lacks some. This table holds some 30,000 clones, about nine tenths found once. Sequencing input: peripheral blood. The receptors here all came from a man aged 65 to 79 with active or convalescent COVID-19.

In the case of this clone: One end of the junction varies from germline; a read error may be responsible. The genes are TRBV7-7 and TRBJ1-6; no definite D call. This CDR3 is built from 18 residues. The germline CDR1 and CDR2 sequences are SSHAT and FNYEAQ (reference sequence). CDR3 nucleotide sequence: TGTGCTAGCAGCCAAAAGAGGAACCCATCCTCCTATAATTCACCCCTCCACTTT. It codes for CASSQKRNPSSYNSPLHF. Full variable domain (outside the CDR3, taken from reference TRBV7-7 and TRBJ1-6): GAGVSQSPRYKVTKRGQDVTLRCDPISSHATLYWYQQALGQGPEFLTYFNYEAQPDKSGLPSDRFSAERPEGSISTLTIQRTEQRDSAMYRCASSQKRNPSSYNSPLHFGNGTRLTVT.

The chain couples TRBV12-3 or TRBV12-4 to TRBJ1-2; no clear D gene. Trimming stripped 2 bases from V and 7 bases from J, with 11 bases between. CDR3 length: 13 residues. This CDR3 reads CASSLTSDGGYTF. CDR3 coding DNA: TGTGCCAGCAGTTTAACAAGCGACGGTGGCTACACCTTC.

The chain uses TRBV5-1 and TRBJ1-1; 11 nucleotides align to TRBD1. This CDR3 has 18 residues. Germline V gene data show CDR1 as SGHRS and CDR2 as YFSETQ. J was trimmed by 2 bases and V by 4 bases; bases with no gene match: 13. As DNA, the CDR3 is TGCGCCAGCAGCGCAGGCTACGGGACAGGGGGTTTCAACACTGAAGCTTTCTTT. It encodes CASSAGYGTGGFNTEAFF.